This T cell receptor (beta chain) came from a study of blood T cells in healthy people across ages. This clonotype has only a few counts. Antigen unknown. The germline V gene encodes CDR1 MNHNS and CDR2 SASEGT. The CDR3 spans 15 residues. V gave up 4 bases and J gave up 1 base; unmatched junction bases: 3. A second PCR of roughly 6 to 12 cycles used a sample-barcoded 5' primer and a J-beta primer mix. Every molecule of cDNA carried a tag from a template-switch adaptor with 12 random nucleotides. MiXCR, run by TCRdb on the 5' RACE reads, gives a single entry per CDR3 protein. This sample has more than 700,000 distinct CDR3 sequences, with approximately 55% found just once. Study-wide results and caveats: Naive T cell percentage showed a strong correlation with TCR beta diversity.

Sequences were obtained from blood. This chain uses TRBV6-1 with TRBJ2-7; 11 positions agree with TRBD2. The receptor was derived from a man older than 75 in good health. CDR3 loop: CASSVTSGSSYEQYF. The CDR3 DNA is TGTGCCAGCAGTGTTACTAGCGGGAGTTCCTACGAGCAGTACTTC.